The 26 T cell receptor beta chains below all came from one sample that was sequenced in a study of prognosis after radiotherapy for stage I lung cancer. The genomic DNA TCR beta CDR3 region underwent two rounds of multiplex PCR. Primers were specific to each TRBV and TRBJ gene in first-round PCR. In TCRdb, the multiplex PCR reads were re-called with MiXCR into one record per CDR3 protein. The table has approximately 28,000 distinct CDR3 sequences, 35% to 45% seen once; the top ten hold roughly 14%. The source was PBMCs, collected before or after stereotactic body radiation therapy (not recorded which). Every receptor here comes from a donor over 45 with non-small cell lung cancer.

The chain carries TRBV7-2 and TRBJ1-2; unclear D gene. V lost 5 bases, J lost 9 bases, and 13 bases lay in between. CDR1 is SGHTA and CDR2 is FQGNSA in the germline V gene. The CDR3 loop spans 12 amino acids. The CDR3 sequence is CASSDAPGSYTF. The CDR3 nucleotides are TGTGCCAGCAGCGATGCCCCTGGGAGCTACACCTTC. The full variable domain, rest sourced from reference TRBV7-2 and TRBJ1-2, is GAGVSQSPSNKVTEKGKDVELRCDPISGHTALYWYRQSLGQGLEFLIYFQGNSAPDKSGLPSDRFSAERTGGSVSTLTIQRTQQEDSAVYLCASSDAPGSYTFGSGTRLTVV.

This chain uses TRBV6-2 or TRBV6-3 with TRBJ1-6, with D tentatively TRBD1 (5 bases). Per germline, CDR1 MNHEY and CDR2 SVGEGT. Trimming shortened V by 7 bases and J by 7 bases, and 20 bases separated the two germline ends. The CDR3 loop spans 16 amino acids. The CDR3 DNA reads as TGTGCCAGCATGGACAACGGCGTCGCGGAAAATTCACCCCTCCACTTT. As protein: CASMDNGVAENSPLHF.

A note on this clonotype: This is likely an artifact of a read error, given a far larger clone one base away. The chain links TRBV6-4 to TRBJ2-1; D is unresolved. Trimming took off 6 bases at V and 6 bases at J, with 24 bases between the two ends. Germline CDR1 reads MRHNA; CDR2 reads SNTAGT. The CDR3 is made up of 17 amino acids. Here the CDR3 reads CASSRDLRALQFNEQFF. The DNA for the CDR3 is TGTGCCAGCAGCCGAGATTTAAGGGCACTACAGTTCAATGAGCAGTTCTTC.

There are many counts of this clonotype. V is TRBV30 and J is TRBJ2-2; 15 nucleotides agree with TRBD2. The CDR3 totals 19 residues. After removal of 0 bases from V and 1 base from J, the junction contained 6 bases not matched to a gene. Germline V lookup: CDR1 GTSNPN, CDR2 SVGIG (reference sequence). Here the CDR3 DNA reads TGTGCCTGGAGTGTACGTTGGGGACTAGCGGGAGGGAACACCGGGGAGCTGTTTTTT. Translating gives CAWSVRWGLAGGNTGELFF.

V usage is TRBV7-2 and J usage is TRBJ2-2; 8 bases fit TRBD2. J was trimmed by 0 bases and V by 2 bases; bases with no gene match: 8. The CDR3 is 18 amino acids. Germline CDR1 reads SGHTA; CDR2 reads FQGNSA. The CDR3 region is CASSLRGLDFANTGELFF. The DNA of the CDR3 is TGTGCCAGCAGCTTAAGGGGACTAGACTTTGCGAACACCGGGGAGCTGTTTTTT.

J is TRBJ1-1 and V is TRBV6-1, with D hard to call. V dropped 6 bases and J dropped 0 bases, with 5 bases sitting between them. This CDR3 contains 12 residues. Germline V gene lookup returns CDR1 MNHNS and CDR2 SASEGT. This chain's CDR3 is CASSYLNTEAFF. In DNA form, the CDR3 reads TGTGCCAGCAGCTATTTGAACACTGAAGCTTTCTTT.

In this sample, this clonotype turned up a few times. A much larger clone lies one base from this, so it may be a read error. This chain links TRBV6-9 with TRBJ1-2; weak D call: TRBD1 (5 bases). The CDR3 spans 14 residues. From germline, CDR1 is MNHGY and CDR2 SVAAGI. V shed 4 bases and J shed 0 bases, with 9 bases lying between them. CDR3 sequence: CASSFPGPNYGYTF. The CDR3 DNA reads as TGTGCCAGCAGTTTCCCGGGACCTAACTATGGCTACACCTTC.

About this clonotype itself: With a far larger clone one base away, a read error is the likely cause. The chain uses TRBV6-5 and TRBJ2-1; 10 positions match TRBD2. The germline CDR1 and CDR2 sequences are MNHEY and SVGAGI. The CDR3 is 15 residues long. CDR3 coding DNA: TGTGTCAGCAGCGCGGGTAGCGGGGGGTACAATGAGCAGTTCTTC. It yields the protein CVSSAGSGGYNEQFF.

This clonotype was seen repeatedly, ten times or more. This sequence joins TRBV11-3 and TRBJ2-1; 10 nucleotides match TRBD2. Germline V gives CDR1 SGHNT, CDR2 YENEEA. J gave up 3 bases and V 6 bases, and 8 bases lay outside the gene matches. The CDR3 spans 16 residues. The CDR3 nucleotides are TGTGCCAGCAGTTCGGGACTAGCGAATTTCTACAATGAGCAGTTCTTC. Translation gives CASSSGLANFYNEQFF.

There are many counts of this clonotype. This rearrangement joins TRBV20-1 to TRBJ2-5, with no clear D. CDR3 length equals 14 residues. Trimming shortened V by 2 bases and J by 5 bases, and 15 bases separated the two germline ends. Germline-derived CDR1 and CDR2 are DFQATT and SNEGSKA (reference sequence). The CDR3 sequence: CSARLPGRRETQYF. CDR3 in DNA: TGCAGTGCTAGACTGCCCGGCCGACGGGAGACCCAGTACTTC.

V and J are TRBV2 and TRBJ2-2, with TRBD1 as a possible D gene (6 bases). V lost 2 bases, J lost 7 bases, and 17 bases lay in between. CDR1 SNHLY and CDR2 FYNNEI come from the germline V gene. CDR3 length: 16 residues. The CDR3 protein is CASSEWRSRGVGELFF. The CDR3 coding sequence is TGTGCCAGCAGTGAATGGAGGTCCAGGGGCGTCGGGGAGCTGTTTTTT. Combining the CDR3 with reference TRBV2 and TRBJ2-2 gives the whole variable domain EPEVTQTPSHQVTQMGQEVILRCVPISNHLYFYWYRQILGQKVEFLVSFYNNEISEKSEIFDDQFSVERPDGSNFTLKIRSTKLEDSAMYFCASSEWRSRGVGELFFGEGSRLTVL.

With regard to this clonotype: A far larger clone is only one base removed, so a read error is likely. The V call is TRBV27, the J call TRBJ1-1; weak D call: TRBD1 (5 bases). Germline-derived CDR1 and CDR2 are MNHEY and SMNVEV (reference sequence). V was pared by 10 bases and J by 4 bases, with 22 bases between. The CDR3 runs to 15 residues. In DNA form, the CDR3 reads TGTGCCATCAATATTGCCCTGGGGGGTGTCACTGAAGCTTTCTTT. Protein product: CAINIALGGVTEAFF.

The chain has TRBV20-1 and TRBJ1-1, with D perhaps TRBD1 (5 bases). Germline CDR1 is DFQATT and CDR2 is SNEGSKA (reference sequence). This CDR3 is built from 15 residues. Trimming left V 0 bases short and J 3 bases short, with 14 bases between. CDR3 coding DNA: TGCAGTGCTAGAGATGGTGGGGGAAGGGACACTGAAGCTTTCTTT. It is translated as CSARDGGGRDTEAFF.

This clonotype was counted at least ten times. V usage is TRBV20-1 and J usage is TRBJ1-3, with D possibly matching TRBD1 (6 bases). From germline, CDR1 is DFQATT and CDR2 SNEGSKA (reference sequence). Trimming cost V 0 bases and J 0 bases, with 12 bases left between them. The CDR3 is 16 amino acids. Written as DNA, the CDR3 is TGCAGTGCTAGAGATGACAGGAGATTCTCTGGAAACACCATATATTTT. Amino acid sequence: CSARDDRRFSGNTIYF.

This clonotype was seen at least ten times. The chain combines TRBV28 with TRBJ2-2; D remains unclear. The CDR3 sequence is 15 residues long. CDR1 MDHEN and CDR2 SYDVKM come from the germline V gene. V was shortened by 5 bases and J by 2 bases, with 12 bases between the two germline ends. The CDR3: CASSPERSNTGELFF. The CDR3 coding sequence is TGTGCCAGCAGTCCAGAGAGGTCCAACACCGGGGAGCTGTTTTTT.

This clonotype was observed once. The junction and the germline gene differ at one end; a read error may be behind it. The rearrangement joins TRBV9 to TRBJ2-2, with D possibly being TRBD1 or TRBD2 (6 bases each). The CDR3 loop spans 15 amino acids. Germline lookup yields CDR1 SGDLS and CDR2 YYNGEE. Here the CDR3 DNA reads TGTGCCAGCAGCGTAGGGGGGGCTCAAACCGGTGAGCTGTTTTTT. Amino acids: CASSVGGAQTGELFF.

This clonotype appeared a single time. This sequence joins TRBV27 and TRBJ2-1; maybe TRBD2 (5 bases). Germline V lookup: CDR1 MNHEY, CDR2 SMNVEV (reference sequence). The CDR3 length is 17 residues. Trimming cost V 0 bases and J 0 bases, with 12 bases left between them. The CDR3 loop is CASSLSGSLYSYNEQFF. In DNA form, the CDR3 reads TGTGCCAGCAGTTTATCGGGGAGTCTTTACTCCTACAATGAGCAGTTCTTC.

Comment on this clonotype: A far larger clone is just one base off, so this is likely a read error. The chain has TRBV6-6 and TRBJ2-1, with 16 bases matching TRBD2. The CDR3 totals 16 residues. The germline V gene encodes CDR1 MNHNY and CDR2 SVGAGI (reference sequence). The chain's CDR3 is CASSYSGTSGRETHYF. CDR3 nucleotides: TGTGCCAGCAGTTACTCGGGGACTAGCGGGAGGGAGACCCATTACTTC.

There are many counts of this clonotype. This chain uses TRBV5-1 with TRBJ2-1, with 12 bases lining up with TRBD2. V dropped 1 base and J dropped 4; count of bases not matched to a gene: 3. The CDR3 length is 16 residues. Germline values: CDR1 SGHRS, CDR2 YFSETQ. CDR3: CASSLTSGGTYNEQFF. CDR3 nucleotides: TGCGCCAGCAGCTTGACTAGCGGGGGGACTTACAATGAGCAGTTCTTC.

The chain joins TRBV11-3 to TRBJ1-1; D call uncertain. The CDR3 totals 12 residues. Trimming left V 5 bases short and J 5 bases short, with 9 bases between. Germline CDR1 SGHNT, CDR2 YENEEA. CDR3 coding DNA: TGTGCCAGCAGCACTGGACTAACTGAAGCTTTCTTT. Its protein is CASSTGLTEAFF.

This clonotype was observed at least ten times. The DNA of the CDR3 is TGTGCCAGTTCCCCGGGACAGGACTACGAGCAGTACTTC. Protein: CASSPGQDYEQYF. The rearrangement joins TRBV19 to TRBJ2-7; TRBD1 matches 8 bases. Germline V gene lookup returns CDR1 LNHDA and CDR2 SQIVND (reference sequence). This CDR3 has 13 residues. V trimming: 8 bases; J trimming: 3 bases; junction bases outside the gene matches: 6.

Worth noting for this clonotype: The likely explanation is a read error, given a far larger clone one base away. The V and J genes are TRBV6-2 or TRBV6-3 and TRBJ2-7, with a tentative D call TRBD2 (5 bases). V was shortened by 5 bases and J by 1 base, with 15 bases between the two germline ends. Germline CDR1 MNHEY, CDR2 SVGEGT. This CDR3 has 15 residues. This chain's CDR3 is CASSVLEGVSYEQYF. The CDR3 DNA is TGTGCCAGCAGTGTGCTTGAGGGAGTTTCCTACGAGCAGTACTTC.

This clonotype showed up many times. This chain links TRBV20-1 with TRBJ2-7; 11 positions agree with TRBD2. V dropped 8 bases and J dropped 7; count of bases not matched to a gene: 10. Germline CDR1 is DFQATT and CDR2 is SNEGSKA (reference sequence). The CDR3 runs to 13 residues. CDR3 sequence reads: CSYGVAGGGEQYF. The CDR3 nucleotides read TGCAGTTATGGCGTAGCGGGGGGGGGGGAGCAGTACTTC.

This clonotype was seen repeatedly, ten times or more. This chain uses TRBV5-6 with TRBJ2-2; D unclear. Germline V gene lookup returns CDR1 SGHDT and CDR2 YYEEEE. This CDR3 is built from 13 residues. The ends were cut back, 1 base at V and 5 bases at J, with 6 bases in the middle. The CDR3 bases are TGTGCCAGCAGCTTGCCTGGGACCGGGGAGCTGTTTTTT. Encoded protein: CASSLPGTGELFF.

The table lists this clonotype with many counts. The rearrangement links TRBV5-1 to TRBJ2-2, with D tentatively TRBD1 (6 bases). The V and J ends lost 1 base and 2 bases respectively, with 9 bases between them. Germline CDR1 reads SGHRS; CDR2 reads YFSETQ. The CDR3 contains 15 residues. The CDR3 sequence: CASSLTGLNTGELFF. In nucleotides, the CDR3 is TGCGCCAGCAGCTTGACAGGGCTCAACACCGGGGAGCTGTTTTTT.

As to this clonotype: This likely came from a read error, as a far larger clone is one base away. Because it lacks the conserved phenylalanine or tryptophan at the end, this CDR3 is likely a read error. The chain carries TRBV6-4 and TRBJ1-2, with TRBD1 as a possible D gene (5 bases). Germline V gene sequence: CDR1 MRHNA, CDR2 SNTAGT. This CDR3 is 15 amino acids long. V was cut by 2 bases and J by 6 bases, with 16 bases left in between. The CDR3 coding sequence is TGTGCCAGCAGTGACAGGGCGAATTCAGGGAATGGCTACACCCTC. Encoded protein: CASSDRANSGNGYTL.